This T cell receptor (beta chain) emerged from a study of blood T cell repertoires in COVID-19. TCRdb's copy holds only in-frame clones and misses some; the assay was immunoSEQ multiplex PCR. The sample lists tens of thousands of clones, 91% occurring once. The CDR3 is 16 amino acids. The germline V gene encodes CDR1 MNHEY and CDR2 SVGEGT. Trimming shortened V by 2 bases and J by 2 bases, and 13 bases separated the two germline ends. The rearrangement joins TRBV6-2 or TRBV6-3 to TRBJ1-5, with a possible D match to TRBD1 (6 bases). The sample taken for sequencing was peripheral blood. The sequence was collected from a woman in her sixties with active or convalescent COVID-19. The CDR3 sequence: CASSYGGAPGNQPQHF. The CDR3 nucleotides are TGTGCCAGCAGTTACGGGGGGGCGCCGGGCAATCAGCCCCAGCATTTT.